This TCR beta chain was obtained from a study of blood T cell repertoires in COVID-19. Study context: The study drew acute and convalescent COVID-19 samples from the United States, Italy and Spain.

V was cut by 10 bases and J by 0 bases, with 4 bases left in between. The germline V gene has CDR1 MNHEY and CDR2 SVGAGI. This CDR3 contains 10 residues. Profiling relied on immunoSEQ multiplex PCR, and the TCRdb table lists in-frame clones only, not all of them. The table shows 220,000 or so clones, with approximately 84% occurring only once. The gene calls are TRBV6-5 and TRBJ2-7, with D unresolved. The origin of this receptor is a woman aged 30 to 39 who had recovered from COVID-19. The sequenced sample consisted of peripheral blood. The CDR3 spells CATNSYEQYF. As DNA, the CDR3 is TGTGCCACCAACTCCTACGAGCAGTACTTC.